This T cell receptor (beta chain) was identified in a study of tumor-infiltrating lymphocytes in primary liver carcinoma. Co-extraction of both nucleic acids (RNA and DNA) used roughly 18-32 mg of unsorted bulk tissue. Each individual tumor supplied samples from five separate regions. More than 80% viable tumor cells made up every tumor sample. With approximately 470 ng total RNA as template and a constant-region primer, TCR beta cDNA was made. Slightly modified ARM-PCR with three nested multiplex PCR rounds yielded TCR beta libraries. Both of the initial two PCR rounds ran for about 11 cycles and employed TRBV1-TRBV30 forward primers alongside a C-beta reverse primer. TCRdb passed the multiplex PCR reads through MiXCR, listing each CDR3 protein once. The sample lists over 35,000 distinct CDR3 sequences, around 74% occurring once. With regard to this clonotype: The junction differs from germline at one of its ends, possibly a read error.

Germline loops: CDR1 MDHEN, CDR2 SYDVKM. The CDR3 is 15 residues long. The rearrangement links TRBV28 to TRBJ2-2, with D maybe TRBD1 (5 bases). This TCR derives from a man aged 40-49 years with primary liver carcinoma and hepatitis B virus infection. Sequencing was carried out using liver tumor tissue from sampling region 4. The sample's subset: tumor region T4, right-lateral pole. CDR3 amino acids: CVSIPRQMNTGELFF. The CDR3 nucleotides are TGTGTCAGCATCCCGAGACAGATGAACACCGGGGAGCTGTTTTTT.